What follows describes a single TCR beta chain. Its antigen is currently unknown. The source of the sample is a study of CXCR3-negative and CXCR3-positive naive CD8 T cells. Via 5' RACE with UMI labels, TRB cDNA libraries were prepared. TCRdb reprocessed the 5' RACE reads, with one entry per CDR3 protein and no DNA. This repertoire includes about 41,000 distinct CDR3 sequences. Naive CD8+ T cells were CD45RO-CCR7+CD27+CD95-. CDR1 and CDR2 (germline): SQVTM, ANQGSEA. This CDR3 is 12 amino acids long. Study observations and caveats: TRB CDR3 properties indicated TCR strength, while surface CD5 was similar across naive subsets. CXCR3 expression partially decreased after cryopreservation; most assays used fresh PBMCs.

The sample was naive CXCR3- CD8+ T cells from blood. Subset meaning: CD45RO-CCR7+CD27+CD95- naive CD8+ T cells lacking CXCR3 (TNR3-). The rearrangement links TRBV29-1 to TRBJ2-7; TCRdb lists TRBD1, though no DNA is available to test this call. The clonotype originates from a human donor in good health. Some clones in this sample may be carry-over from other donors' samples. The CDR3 spells CSVWGSDYEQYF.